Listed below are T cell receptor beta chains from one sample, sequenced in a study of blood T cell repertoires in COVID-19. Assay: immunoSEQ multiplex PCR; the TCRdb copy retains only in-frame clones and omits some. This table holds about 210,000 clones, approximately 84% found once. Sequences were obtained from peripheral blood. The receptors originated from a woman aged 50 to 65 with active or convalescent COVID-19. The CDR3 runs from the conserved cysteine through the conserved F or W. A D gene is named only where the DNA matches it firmly. Rows give clone size only sometimes, using once, few, many, or a class for an expanded clone.

abundance	d_gene	len	v_gene	j_gene	CDR3nt	CDR3aa
-	TRBD1	14	TRBV6-5	TRBJ1-1	TGTGCCAGCAGTTATTACAGGGGTAGCACTGAAGCTTTCTTT	CASSYYRGSTEAFF
-	TRBD1	15	TRBV19	TRBJ1-6	TGTGCCAGTAGTCTTTTATCCGGGACAGGGTCACCCCTCCACTTT	CASSLLSGTGSPLHF
-	TRBD1	14	TRBV7-9	TRBJ1-1	TGTGCCAGCAGCTTAGAACAGGGGGCATCTGAAGCTTTCTTT	CASSLEQGASEAFF
-	-	13	TRBV12-3/TRBV12-4	TRBJ2-2	TGTGCCAGCCTACAGGGACACACCGGGGAGCTGTTTTTT	CASLQGHTGELFF
-	TRBD2	19	TRBV29-1	TRBJ2-1	TGCAGCGCCCCCACGATGCAGGGGGCAACTAGCGGGAGAGTCCATGAGCAGTTCTTC	CSAPTMQGATSGRVHEQFF
-	TRBD1	17	TRBV3-1/TRBV3-2	TRBJ1-1	TGTGCCAGCAGCCAAGGGGGCGGCGGGACAGTTAACACTGAAGCTTTCTTT	CASSQGGGGTVNTEAFF
-	-	15	TRBV19	TRBJ1-5	TGTGCCAGTAGTATACGGGGGGGGTTCGGTCAGCCCCAGCATTTT	CASSIRGGFGQPQHF
-	-	14	TRBV6-4	TRBJ2-1	TGTGCCAGCAGGAACAGGGAACGGGACAATGAGCAGTTCTTC	CASRNRERDNEQFF
-	-	15	TRBV5-1	TRBJ2-2	TGCGCCAGCAGCTTGGAGGGGCTGAACACCGGGGAGCTGTTTTTT	CASSLEGLNTGELFF
-	-	13	TRBV2	TRBJ2-1	TGTGCCAGCAATAAACAGGGTATCAATGAGCAGTTCTTC	CASNKQGINEQFF
-	TRBD2	16	TRBV5-4	TRBJ2-2	TGTGCCAGCAGCTTGTGGGGCGGGAGTATCACCGGGGAGCTGTTTTTT	CASSLWGGSITGELFF
few	-	14	TRBV4-2	TRBJ1-1	TGTGCCAGCAGCCGCTCGGGGGGTAGCACTGAAGCTTTCTTT	CASSRSGGSTEAFF
few	TRBD1	14	TRBV6-2/TRBV6-3	TRBJ1-4	TGTGCCAGCAGTTACGGGACAGGGGTTGAAAAACTGTTTTTT	CASSYGTGVEKLFF
-	-	13	TRBV7-9	TRBJ1-2	TGTGCCAGCAGGAATCGAGAGGCCTATGGCTACACCTTC	CASRNREAYGYTF
-	-	13	TRBV20-1	TRBJ1-4	TGCAGTGCTAGTTCACAAACTAATGAAAAACTGTTTTTT	CSASSQTNEKLFF
-	-	14	TRBV28	TRBJ2-3	TGTGCCAGCAGTTTGGAGGTTAATGCAGATACGCAGTATTTT	CASSLEVNADTQYF
-	-	19	TRBV3-1/TRBV3-2	TRBJ1-6	TGTGCCAGCAGCCAATGGATCCCTCAGGGAGGTGGGAGTAATTCACCCCTCCACTTT	CASSQWIPQGGGSNSPLHF
-	TRBD1	13	TRBV28	TRBJ1-2	TGTGCCAGCAGAACCACAGGGGCCAATGGCTACACCTTC	CASRTTGANGYTF
-	TRBD1	15	TRBV11-1	TRBJ1-6	TGTGCCAGCAGCTCCCGGGACAGGGGGACTTCACCCCTCCACTTT	CASSSRDRGTSPLHF
-	TRBD1	16	TRBV7-6	TRBJ1-2	TGTGCCAGCAGCCCCAGCCCGACAGGGGCTAACTATGGCTACACCTTC	CASSPSPTGANYGYTF
-	TRBD1	14	TRBV18	TRBJ1-2	TGTGCCAGCTCACCAGCACAGGGGGAGAATGGCTACACCTTC	CASSPAQGENGYTF
many	TRBD1	15	TRBV7-3	TRBJ1-6	TGTGCCAGCAGCCCTCAGGGGGATGCGAACTCACCCCTCCACTTT	CASSPQGDANSPLHF
-	-	15	TRBV5-1	TRBJ2-1	TGCGCCAGCAGCTTCTCGCCGAGCTCCTACAATGAGCAGTTCTTC	CASSFSPSSYNEQFF
-	TRBD2	15	TRBV10-1	TRBJ2-1	TGCGCCAGCAGTGGCGGGGGATCCTCCTACAATGAGCAGTTCTTC	CASSGGGSSYNEQFF
-	-	16	TRBV5-6	TRBJ1-4	TGTGCCAGCAGCCCCGGAATCTCAGGAGGAATGGAAAAACTGTTTTTT	CASSPGISGGMEKLFF
-	-	14	TRBV6-5	TRBJ1-2	TGTGCCAGCACCCCCCTGGACTACAACTATGGCTACACCTTC	CASTPLDYNYGYTF
-	TRBD1	13	TRBV5-1	TRBJ1-2	TGCGCCAGCAGCTTCCGTGAGCAGGGGGCCCACACCTTC	CASSFREQGAHTF
-	TRBD1	13	TRBV11-2	TRBJ1-2	TGTGCCAGCAGCCGCGACAGGGACTATGGCTACACCTTC	CASSRDRDYGYTF
-	TRBD2	15	TRBV7-2	TRBJ2-7	TGTGCCAGCAGCCCTGGACTAGCGGGCTCCGCCGAGCAGTACTTC	CASSPGLAGSAEQYF
few	-	15	TRBV5-5	TRBJ1-5	TGTGCCAGCAGCTTGTTTCACAGGAAAAATCAGCCCCAGCATTTT	CASSLFHRKNQPQHF
-	-	15	TRBV11-2	TRBJ2-2	TGTGCCAGCAGCTTAGGGACTTCGACCACCGGGGAGCTGTTTTTT	CASSLGTSTTGELFF
-	TRBD1	16	TRBV9	TRBJ2-2	TGTGCCAGCAGCCCGGAACAGGGGGCGAACACCGGGGAGCTGTTTTTT	CASSPEQGANTGELFF
once	-	13	TRBV11-1	TRBJ2-5	TGTGCCAGCAGCTTTGGACAGCAAGAGACCCAGTACTTC	CASSFGQQETQYF
once	-	16	TRBV11-2	TRBJ2-1	TGTGCCAGCAGCTTGTTATGGACTACGCGTTACAATGAGCAGTTCTTC	CASSLLWTTRYNEQFF
-	-	18	TRBV4-1	TRBJ2-1	TGCGCCAGCAGCCAAGCGGACTTAGGAGGCTCCCCTTTCAATGAGCAGTTCTTC	CASSQADLGGSPFNEQFF
-	TRBD1	15	TRBV19	TRBJ1-1	TGTGCCAGTAATATAGGGACAGTCAGTAACACTGAAGCTTTCTTT	CASNIGTVSNTEAFF
-	TRBD2	17	TRBV3-1/TRBV3-2	TRBJ2-1	TGTGCCAGCAGCCAGTACGTAGCGGGAGCGGGCTACAATGAGCAGTTCTTC	CASSQYVAGAGYNEQFF
-	-	13	TRBV6-5	TRBJ2-2	TGTGCCAGCACGGTACCTCTGACCGGGGAGCTGTTTTTT	CASTVPLTGELFF
few	TRBD2	16	TRBV30	TRBJ2-3	TGTGCCTGGACGTCAACTAGCGGGAGCAGCACAGATACGCAGTATTTT	CAWTSTSGSSTDTQYF
-	TRBD2	15	TRBV5-4	TRBJ2-3	TGTGCCAGCAGCTTGACTAGCGGGGGGACAGATACGCAGTATTTT	CASSLTSGGTDTQYF
-	-	12	TRBV3-1/TRBV3-2	TRBJ1-1	TGTGCCAGCAGCCTCGGTGGAGGGGAAGCTTTCTTT	CASSLGGGEAFF
-	TRBD2	12	TRBV2	TRBJ2-1	TGTGCCAGCAGGGGAGGGGACAATGAGCAGTTCTTC	CASRGGDNEQFF
few	TRBD1	13	TRBV19	TRBJ1-5	TGTGCCAGTAGTACGGGACAGGGCCACGGTGGGCATTTT	CASSTGQGHGGHF
-	TRBD1	17	TRBV5-1	TRBJ2-7	TGCGCCAGCAGCTACGAGACAGGGGGCGGTATCCCCTACGAGCAGTACTTC	CASSYETGGGIPYEQYF
-	TRBD1	14	TRBV10-3	TRBJ1-4	TGTGCCATCAGCGCTGGGACAGGGGGTGAAAAACTGTTTTTT	CAISAGTGGEKLFF
-	-	17	TRBV11-2	TRBJ1-3	TGTGCCAGCAGCTTAGCTCGGGGGTCCAGCTCTGGAAACACCATATATTTT	CASSLARGSSSGNTIYF
-	-	13	TRBV2	TRBJ1-5	TGTGCCAGCAGTGTGAAGGCTAGTCAGCCCCAGCATTTT	CASSVKASQPQHF
-	-	12	TRBV28	TRBJ1-2	TGTGCCACCTACGGCAGGGGTGCTGGCTACACCTTC	CATYGRGAGYTF
-	TRBD2	16	TRBV5-6	TRBJ2-5	TGTGCCAGCAGCTTTCGACTAGCGGGGGCCGGAGAGACCCAGTACTTC	CASSFRLAGAGETQYF
-	TRBD2	18	TRBV9	TRBJ2-3	TGTGCCAGCAGCGTAGGGGGAGGGACCTTCGAAAGCACAGATACGCAGTATTTT	CASSVGGGTFESTDTQYF
-	TRBD1	15	TRBV5-1	TRBJ1-2	TGCGCCAGCAGCTTCGGGACAGGGGACTACTATGGCTACACCTTC	CASSFGTGDYYGYTF
once	-	18	TRBV15	TRBJ2-4	TGTGCCACCAGTAATCCGACGCGGTTAGGAGCGGCCAAAAACATTCAGTACTTC	CATSNPTRLGAAKNIQYF
once	TRBD2	15	TRBV5-4	TRBJ2-7	TGTGCCAGCAGCTCCCCTGCGGGAGGGCTCTACGAGCAGTACTTC	CASSSPAGGLYEQYF
-	TRBD1	11	TRBV30	TRBJ1-2	TGTGCCTGGCAACAGGGGTATGGCTACACCTTC	CAWQQGYGYTF
-	TRBD2	17	TRBV30	TRBJ2-1	TGTGCCTGGAGTGGGGTGGGACTAGCGGGAGATTCGGATGAGCAGTTCTTC	CAWSGVGLAGDSDEQFF
few	TRBD1	16	TRBV19	TRBJ1-3	TGTGCCAGTACCACAACAGGGGCGTTCTCTGGAAACACCATATATTTT	CASTTTGAFSGNTIYF
-	-	14	TRBV5-1	TRBJ1-1	TGCGCCAGCAGCTTTTCCCCGTCCGGCACTGAAGCTTTCTTT	CASSFSPSGTEAFF
-	-	15	TRBV18	TRBJ2-2	TGTGCCAGCTCACCACGACAGGAGCCCACCGGGGAGCTGTTTTTT	CASSPRQEPTGELFF
-	-	15	TRBV5-5	TRBJ1-6	TGTGCCAGCAGCTTGACAGGGCAGGGTGGTTCACCCCTCCACTTT	CASSLTGQGGSPLHF
once	TRBD1	15	TRBV5-6	TRBJ1-1	TGTGCCAGCAGCTTGGCCGGGACAGGGGGTAGTGAAGCTTTCTTT	CASSLAGTGGSEAFF